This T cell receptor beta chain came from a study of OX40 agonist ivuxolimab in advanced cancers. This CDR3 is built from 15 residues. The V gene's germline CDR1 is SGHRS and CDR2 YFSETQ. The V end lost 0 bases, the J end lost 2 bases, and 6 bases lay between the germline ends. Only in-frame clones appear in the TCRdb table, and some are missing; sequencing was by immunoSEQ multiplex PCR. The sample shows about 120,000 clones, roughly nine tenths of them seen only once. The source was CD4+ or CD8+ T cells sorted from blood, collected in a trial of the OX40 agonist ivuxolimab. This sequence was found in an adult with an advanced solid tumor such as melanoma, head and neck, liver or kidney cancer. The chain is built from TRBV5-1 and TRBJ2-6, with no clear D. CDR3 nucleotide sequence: TGCGCCAGCAGCTTGGAAGTAGCTGGGGCCAACGTCCTGACTTTC. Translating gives CASSLEVAGANVLTF.